The clone carrying this T cell receptor (beta chain) has only one observation. Antigen specificity is unknown. A single base separates this from a much larger clone, so it may be a read error. RNA transcripts gave rise to amplified TCR beta CDR3 regions. RT-PCR in the first round (using the HTBI primer set) targeted the TCR CDR3. A single record per CDR3 protein comes from TCRdb applying MiXCR to the multiplex PCR reads. The table shows roughly 100,000 distinct CDR3 sequences, with around 50% occurring only once. The data were taken from a study of T cells in Graves' hyperthyroidism and ophthalmopathy. Study results and caveats: A model built on 13 V-J features separated ophthalmopathy from stable hyperthyroidism.

The clonotype was recovered from a woman between 35 and 50 years old with Graves' hyperthyroidism. Sequencing used blood.

CDR3 loop: CASSLRWGLCTGELFF. In nucleotides, the CDR3 is TGTGCCAGCAGCTTGCGTTGGGGACTATGCACCGGGGAGCTGTTTTTT. The chain joins TRBV5-5 to TRBJ2-2; 7 nucleotides agree with TRBD2. V dropped 1 base and J dropped 4; count of bases not matched to a gene: 7. The V gene's germline CDR1 is SGHKS and CDR2 YYEKEE (reference sequence). This CDR3 contains 16 residues.